This entry lists 22 T cell receptor beta chains sequenced from one sample in a study of blood T cell repertoires in COVID-19. Clones were read by immunoSEQ multiplex PCR, and TCRdb kept only the in-frame ones, dropping some. The sample lists approximately 100,000 clones, around 90% occurring once. The sequencing input was peripheral blood. The receptors shown here come from a man aged 65 to 85 with acute or convalescent COVID-19.

This clone has a handful of counts. Here the CDR3 reads CASSSRLLDRGLRGYTF. CDR3 DNA sequence: TGTGCCAGCAGCTCCCGCCTCCTCGACAGGGGGCTGCGGGGCTACACCTTC. The chain couples TRBV21-1 to TRBJ1-2; TRBD1, the table's D call, lacks a check against the DNA. TRBV21-1 corresponds to a pseudogene. This CDR3 comprises 17 residues.

The V gene is TRBV5-4, the J gene TRBJ1-1; D may be TRBD1 (6 bases). Germline V gene sequence: CDR1 SGHNT, CDR2 YYREEE (reference sequence). There are 12 residues in the CDR3. Trimming took off 0 bases at V and 11 bases at J, with 11 bases between the two ends. Here the CDR3 reads CASSLAGRGAFF. In nucleotides, the CDR3 is TGTGCCAGCAGCTTGGCTGGCAGGGGTGCTTTCTTT.

The chain has TRBV28 and TRBJ2-3; TRBD2 matches at 13 bases. Trimming removed 3 bases from V and 4 bases from J; junction bases left unmatched: 7. The CDR3 extends over 17 amino acids. Germline-derived CDR1 and CDR2 are MDHEN and SYDVKM. The CDR3 region is CASSFLGTSGDADTQYF. The CDR3 nucleotides read TGTGCCAGCAGTTTTCTCGGGACTAGCGGGGATGCAGATACGCAGTATTTT.

CDR3 amino acids: CAISESGDGNSPLHF. As DNA, the CDR3 is TGTGCCATCAGTGAGTCAGGAGACGGCAATTCACCCCTCCACTTT. The chain has TRBV10-3 and TRBJ1-6; D ambiguous. CDR3 size: 15 residues. V lost 0 bases to trimming and J lost 7 bases, with 10 bases between them. CDR1 is ENHRY, CDR2 SYGVKD, per germline.

This chain uses TRBV19 with TRBJ2-3; 11 bases agree with TRBD2. The CDR3 length is 14 residues. V shed 8 bases and J 6 bases; nucleotides not matched to a gene: 7. CDR1 is LNHDA, CDR2 SQIVND, per germline (reference sequence). The CDR3 region is CASGTSGRIDTQYF. DNA of the CDR3: TGTGCCAGTGGGACTAGCGGACGTATTGATACGCAGTATTTT.

Here the CDR3 reads CASSYGSSGYTF. Written as DNA, the CDR3 is TGTGCCAGCAGTTATGGCAGTTCCGGCTACACCTTC. The V gene is TRBV12-3 or TRBV12-4, the J gene TRBJ1-2; D uncertain. This CDR3 is built from 12 residues. Between the trimmed V and J ends, which lost 4 bases and 8 bases, there was a span of 11 bases.

V usage is TRBV7-6 and J usage is TRBJ1-5, with D maybe TRBD1 (5 bases). The CDR3 loop spans 15 amino acids. Per the germline V gene, CDR1 is SGHVS and CDR2 is FNYEAQ. V was shortened by 1 base and J by 6 bases, with 13 bases between the two germline ends. The CDR3 region has the DNA TGTGCCAGCAGCTTAGGGCAGGGTATCTCTCAGCCCCAGCATTTT. Protein product: CASSLGQGISQPQHF.

This clone was seen a handful of times. This chain uses TRBV6-5 with TRBJ2-3; the match to TRBD1 covers 8 bases. The V gene end was trimmed by 4 bases and the J gene end by 1 base; junction bases not matched to a gene: 7. The CDR3 extends over 16 amino acids. Germline V gene sequence: CDR1 MNHEY, CDR2 SVGAGI. The CDR3 coding sequence is TGTGCCAGCAGTTCGCAGACAGGGGCCGGCACAGATACGCAGTATTTT. Amino acids: CASSSQTGAGTDTQYF.

The chain has TRBV3-1 (or the pseudogene TRBV3-2) and TRBJ1-2; the match to TRBD1 covers 10 bases. V was clipped by 4 bases and J by 8 bases; unmatched bases: 4. This CDR3 spans 13 amino acids. Germline V lookup: CDR1 LGHDT, CDR2 YNNKEL (reference sequence). CDR3 sequence reads: CASSPTGGEGYTF. CDR3 bases: TGTGCCAGCAGCCCGACAGGGGGCGAGGGCTACACCTTC.

This clone was seen more than once but under ten times. The rearrangement links TRBV6-6 to TRBJ1-2, with TRBD1 as a possible D gene (6 bases). V was pared by 6 bases and J by 8 bases, with 10 bases between. The CDR3 consists of 11 residues. Per the germline V gene, CDR1 is MNHNY and CDR2 is SVGAGI (reference sequence). The CDR3 loop reads CASRQGGGYTF. The CDR3 nucleotides read TGTGCCAGCAGACAGGGCGGCGGCTACACCTTC.

The V and J genes are TRBV6-5 and TRBJ2-7; tentatively, D is TRBD2 (6 bases). The V gene's germline CDR1 is MNHEY and CDR2 SVGAGI. The V end was cut by 5 bases, the J end by 3 bases, with 14 bases between. The CDR3 is made up of 14 amino acids. Here the CDR3 reads CASSPGTYNYEQYF. DNA of the CDR3: TGTGCCAGCAGTCCCGGGACTTACAACTACGAGCAGTACTTC.

The chain recombines TRBV3-1 (or the pseudogene TRBV3-2) with TRBJ2-5; D might be TRBD1 (5 bases). The CDR3 contains 17 residues. CDR1 and CDR2 from the germline V gene are LGHDT and YNNKEL (reference sequence). The V end lost 3 bases, the J end lost 5 bases, and 22 bases lay between the germline ends. DNA of the CDR3: TGTGCCAGCAGCCATTGGGAAGCAGGGCCAATCGGGGAGACCCAGTACTTC. Protein: CASSHWEAGPIGETQYF.

V gene TRBV11-2 combines with J gene TRBJ1-5; 10 bases are shared with TRBD1. The V and J ends lost 5 bases and 5 bases, in that order; junction bases with no gene match: 6. This CDR3 is built from 15 residues. Germline V gene data show CDR1 as SGHAT and CDR2 as FQNNGV. CDR3: CASSPGTGEHQPQHF. DNA for the CDR3: TGTGCCAGCAGCCCTGGGACAGGGGAACATCAGCCCCAGCATTTT.

The table lists this clone with a count of one. CDR3 amino acids: CASSPGDSFYGYTF. The CDR3 DNA follows: TGTGCCAGCAGCCCGGGGGACAGCTTCTATGGCTACACCTTC. The chain has TRBV3-1 (or the pseudogene TRBV3-2) and TRBJ1-2; 7 nucleotides match TRBD1. The CDR3 spans 14 residues. Trimming took 4 bases from V and 4 from J; bases not matched to a gene: 6. CDR1 and CDR2 (germline): LGHDT, YNNKEL (reference sequence).

A few counts support this clone. The chain links TRBV5-1 to TRBJ1-1; 8 positions agree with TRBD1. In germline, CDR1 is SGHRS, CDR2 YFSETQ. CDR3 length equals 14 residues. Trimming at V came to 4 bases and at J to 4 bases, leaving 6 bases not matched to a gene. The CDR3: CASSVGQGFTEAFF. In nucleotides, the CDR3 is TGCGCCAGCAGCGTCGGACAGGGTTTCACTGAAGCTTTCTTT.

This chain uses TRBV11-2 with TRBJ2-3; unclear D gene. V was shortened by 3 bases and J by 5 bases, with 12 bases between the two germline ends. The CDR3 contains 14 residues. Germline values: CDR1 SGHAT, CDR2 FQNNGV. This CDR3 is CASSFSLFLDTQYF. CDR3 in DNA: TGTGCCAGCAGCTTCTCGTTGTTTTTAGATACGCAGTATTTT.

The chain is built from TRBV5-1 and TRBJ2-7; D might be TRBD2 (5 bases). The CDR3 is made up of 11 amino acids. V gave up 9 bases and J gave up 7 bases, with 14 bases separating them. The germline V gene encodes CDR1 SGHRS and CDR2 YFSETQ. The CDR3 spells CANPRSGEQYV. CDR3 in DNA: TGCGCCAACCCGCGAAGCGGTGAGCAGTACGTC.

The V and J genes are TRBV5-8 and TRBJ2-5, with 10 bases matching TRBD1. This CDR3 region has 16 residues. V shed 4 bases, J shed 0 bases, and the junction held 6 bases outside the gene matches. CDR1 and CDR2 from the germline V gene are SGHTS and YDEGEE. As DNA, the CDR3 is TGTGCCAGCAGCCCCAGGACAGGGGGATACCAAGAGACCCAGTACTTC. Amino acids: CASSPRTGGYQETQYF.

The J gene is TRBJ2-1, the V gene TRBV5-1, with 10 bases lining up with TRBD1. The germline gives CDR1 SGHRS, CDR2 YFSETQ. V lost 4 bases, J lost 2 bases, and 12 bases stayed unmatched. There are 18 residues in the CDR3. This chain's CDR3 is CASSGNIGTGVPYNEQFF. As DNA, the CDR3 is TGCGCCAGCAGCGGGAATATCGGGACAGGGGTCCCCTACAATGAGCAGTTCTTC.

CDR3 protein: CASSFRQPAQPQHF. The CDR3 DNA reads TGTGCCAGCAGCTTTCGACAGCCGGCTCAGCCCCAGCATTTT. The chain uses TRBV5-8 and TRBJ1-5; perhaps TRBD1 as D (5 bases). V gave up 2 bases and J gave up 6 bases, with 12 bases separating them. The CDR3 extends over 14 amino acids. Per the germline V gene, CDR1 is SGHTS and CDR2 is YDEGEE. Together with reference TRBV5-8 and TRBJ1-5, the CDR3 gives the full variable domain: EAGVTQSPTHLIKTRGQQATLRCSPISGHTSVYWYQQALGLGLQFLLWYDEGEERNRGNFPPRFSGRQFPNYSSELNVNALELEDSALYLCASSFRQPAQPQHFGDGTRLSIL.

The chain links TRBV29-1 to TRBJ2-2; 9 bases line up with TRBD1. From germline, CDR1 is SQVTM and CDR2 ANQGSEA. The CDR3 runs 14 residues. With V trimmed by 4 bases and J by 7 bases, 7 bases remained unmatched. The CDR3 is CSVAYRGLGGELFF. The CDR3 nucleotides are TGCAGCGTTGCTTACAGGGGGCTCGGCGGGGAGCTGTTTTTT.

The gene calls are TRBV5-1 and TRBJ1-6, with 8 bases matching TRBD1. Unmatched junction bases numbered 13, after V lost 6 bases and J lost 11 bases. This CDR3 is 15 amino acids long. Germline V gene sequence: CDR1 SGHRS, CDR2 YFSETQ. The CDR3 loop is CASTTDRARLAPLHF. CDR3 nucleotides: TGCGCCAGCACCACGGACAGGGCTCGTCTGGCACCCCTCCACTTT.